Listed below are T cell receptor beta chains from one sample, sequenced in a study of glioma-infiltrating T cells after dendritic cell vaccination. This table comes from immunoSEQ multiplex PCR, and its TCRdb copy is limited to in-frame clones, with some not included. Of 99,000 or so clones detected, approximately 80% appear once; the ten largest clones hold approximately 5.4%. The source was blood, collected after dendritic cell vaccination. The receptors were sampled from a human donor with glioblastoma. Each CDR3 is given with its conserved first and last residue. A D gene is named only where the DNA matches it firmly. The size of a clone is reported for some rows only, either as once, few or many, or as a class for expanded clones.

D gene,CDR3 length,J gene,clone size,V gene,CDR3 protein,CDR3 DNA
TRBD2,15,TRBJ2-1,once,TRBV5-5,CASMVLGLADNEQFF,TGTGCCAGCATGGTGTTGGGGCTAGCGGACAATGAGCAGTTCTTC
TRBD2,16,TRBJ2-3,once,TRBV5-1,CASSSGLAGSTDTQYF,TGCGCCAGCAGCTCGGGACTAGCGGGTAGCACAGATACGCAGTATTTT
-,16,TRBJ1-3,-,TRBV28,CASTYSGSRSGNTIYF,TGTGCCAGCACCTACTCAGGAAGCCGGTCTGGAAACACCATATATTTT
TRBD1,16,TRBJ1-4,once,TRBV30,CAWSVHVRQGEEKLFF,TGTGCCTGGAGTGTACATGTGAGACAGGGGGAGGAAAAACTGTTTTTT
-,16,TRBJ1-6,once,TRBV30,CAWSEGQGIYNSPLHF,TGTGCCTGGAGTGAAGGGCAGGGAATCTATAATTCACCCCTCCACTTT
-,14,TRBJ2-5,-,TRBV7-9,CASSSGGLEETQYF,TGTGCCAGCAGCTCCGGAGGGCTTGAGGAGACCCAGTACTTC
-,11,TRBJ2-5,-,TRBV30,CAWSLAETQYF,TGTGCCTGGAGCCTAGCAGAGACCCAGTACTTC
TRBD1,13,TRBJ1-1,-,TRBV5-4,CASSQDRASGAFF,TGTGCCAGCAGTCAAGACAGGGCGAGTGGAGCTTTCTTT
TRBD1,19,TRBJ2-6,-,TRBV4-1,CASSQTPGQVFSGANVLTF,TGCGCCAGCAGCCAAACCCCGGGACAGGTCTTCTCTGGGGCCAACGTCCTGACTTTC
TRBD1,14,TRBJ1-1,-,TRBV27,CASRQAGGNTEAFF,TGTGCCAGCAGACAAGCAGGGGGGAACACTGAAGCTTTCTTT